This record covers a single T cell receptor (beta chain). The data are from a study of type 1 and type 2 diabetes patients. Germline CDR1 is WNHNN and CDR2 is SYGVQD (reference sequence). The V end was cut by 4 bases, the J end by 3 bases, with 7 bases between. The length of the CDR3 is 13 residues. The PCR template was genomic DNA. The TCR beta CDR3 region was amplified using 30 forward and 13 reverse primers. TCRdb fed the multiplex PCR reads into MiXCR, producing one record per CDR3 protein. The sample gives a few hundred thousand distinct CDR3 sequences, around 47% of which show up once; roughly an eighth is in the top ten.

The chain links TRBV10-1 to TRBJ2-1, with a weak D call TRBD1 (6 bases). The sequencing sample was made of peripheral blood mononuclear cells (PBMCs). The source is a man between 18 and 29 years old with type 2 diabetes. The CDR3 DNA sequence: TGCGCCAGCAGTGGGACAGTCTACAATGAGCAGTTCTTC. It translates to CASSGTVYNEQFF.